This paragraph reports one T cell receptor beta chain. Antigen unknown. This record belongs to a study of shared clonotypes between healthy human individuals. Study-level points and caveats: In the sorted subsets, rarefaction showed sequencing was incomplete despite large depth.

About 30,000 T cell genomes (approximately 0.2 ug DNA) went into each sorted-subset replicate. Using immunoSEQ multiplex PCR, the repertoire was profiled, and TCRdb retains in-frame clones only, with some absent. The table shows around 1 million clones, with 76% occurring only once. The germline V and J ends were trimmed by 2 bases and 8 bases, with 7 bases remaining between them. Germline CDR1 and CDR2: MNHNY and SVGAGI (reference sequence). The CDR3 spans 11 residues. The chain recombines TRBV6-6 with TRBJ2-7; D is unresolved. The receptor's source is a man between 18 and 29 years old in good health. Sample: memory CD4+ T cells sorted from blood. The subset is: CD45RA-negative fraction. The CDR3 DNA is TGTGCCAGCAGTTACGTCGATAAGCAGTACTTC. It translates to CASSYVDKQYF.